A selection of T cell receptor beta chains follows, all from one sample in a study of human T cells and chemical hapten exposure. Using its own MiXCR run on the RACE reads, TCRdb lists one record per CDR3 protein. This table holds some 110,000 distinct CDR3 sequences, under 35% found once. Material: whole blood, obtained in connection with sensitization to the hapten diphenylcyclopropenone (DPC). The source of these receptors is a man in his forties or fifties with alopecia areata. Some clones in this sample may be carry-over from other donors' samples. CDR3s include the opening cysteine and the closing phenylalanine or tryptophan. D genes are given only for firm matches. Size is stated for part of the rows, as once, few or many counts, or as a class when the clone is expanded.

D gene,V gene,J gene,clone size,CDR3 protein,CDR3 DNA
NA,TRBV12-3/TRBV12-4,TRBJ2-3,few,CASSSWDRTDTQYF,TGTGCCAGCAGTTCTTGGGACCGAACAGATACGCAGTATTTT
TRBD1,TRBV7-9,TRBJ2-1,NA,CASSLAGTVNEQFF,TGTGCCAGCAGCTTAGCCGGGACAGTCAATGAGCAGTTCTTC
NA,TRBV27,TRBJ2-7,few,CASSLGTNYEQYF,TGTGCCAGCAGTTTGGGGACAAACTACGAGCAGTACTTC
NA,TRBV6-5,TRBJ2-7,NA,CASRPVLGRFLGEQYF,TGTGCCAGCAGACCGGTCTTAGGGCGGTTCCTAGGGGAGCAGTACTTC
NA,TRBV28,TRBJ2-3,NA,CASRSDSGRDTQYF,TGTGCCAGCCGATCCGATTCGGGCCGAGATACGCAGTATTTT
TRBD2,TRBV28,TRBJ2-3,NA,CASNSPGGGGDTQYF,TGTGCCAGCAACTCTCCGGGAGGGGGGGGAGATACGCAGTATTTT
NA,TRBV2,TRBJ2-2,few,CASSVTANTGELFF,TGTGCCAGCAGTGTAACAGCGAACACCGGGGAGCTGTTTTTT
TRBD2,TRBV5-1,TRBJ2-3,NA,CASSITTSGRVGDTQYF,TGCGCCAGCAGCATCACGACTAGCGGGAGGGTAGGAGATACGCAGTATTTT
TRBD1,TRBV4-3,TRBJ2-6,NA,CASSQDSGTASNGANVLTF,TGCGCCAGCAGCCAAGATTCCGGGACAGCTTCGAATGGGGCCAACGTCCTGACTTTC
NA,TRBV5-1,TRBJ2-6,few,CASSIREQTGANVLTF,TGCGCCAGCAGCATTCGCGAGCAAACCGGGGCCAACGTCCTGACTTTC
TRBD1,TRBV10-3,TRBJ1-1,NA,CAIVGQASTNTEAFF,TGTGCCATCGTGGGACAGGCTTCTACGAACACTGAAGCTTTCTTT
NA,TRBV24-1,TRBJ2-1,NA,CATSDLSIPADGSSYNEQFF,TGTGCCACCAGTGATCTCTCTATCCCCGCCGACGGGAGCTCCTACAATGAGCAGTTCTTC
NA,TRBV5-6,TRBJ1-1,once,CASSFREGGTEAFF,TGTGCCAGCAGCTTTCGTGAGGGAGGAACTGAAGCTTTCTTT
NA,TRBV6-6,TRBJ1-1,few,CATAGLSKGEAFF,TGTGCCACCGCGGGACTTTCGAAAGGTGAAGCTTTCTTT
NA,TRBV6-2/TRBV6-3,TRBJ2-6,NA,CASSYSETDLSGANVLTF,TGTGCCAGCAGTTACTCAGAGACAGACCTCTCTGGGGCCAACGTCCTGACTTTC
TRBD2,TRBV3-1,TRBJ2-5,NA,CASSQEGAGDGETQYF,TGTGCCAGCAGCCAAGAAGGAGCGGGAGACGGAGAGACCCAGTACTTC
TRBD1,TRBV20-1,TRBJ2-5,once,CSANERGGDREETQYF,TGCAGTGCTAATGAGAGGGGCGGGGACAGGGAAGAGACCCAGTACTTC
NA,TRBV28,TRBJ1-4,few,CASSANTGTTDEKLFF,TGTGCCAGCAGTGCAAACACCGGGACAACTGATGAAAAACTGTTTTTT
TRBD1,TRBV24-1,TRBJ1-2,few,CATSETGIYGYTF,TGTGCCACCAGTGAGACAGGGATCTATGGCTACACCTTC
NA,TRBV28,TRBJ1-2,NA,CASSSLIVTGPSGYTF,TGTGCCAGCAGTTCCCTGATCGTGACAGGCCCCTCCGGCTACACCTTC
TRBD2,TRBV20-1,TRBJ2-1,NA,CSVLAGRSYNEQFF,TGCAGTGTACTAGCGGGCCGCTCCTACAATGAGCAGTTCTTC
TRBD2,TRBV6-2/TRBV6-3,TRBJ2-5,NA,CASSYSLSGRDIEETQYF,TGTGCCAGCAGCTACTCCCTTAGCGGGAGGGATATAGAAGAGACCCAGTACTTC
NA,TRBV29-1,TRBJ2-3,few,CSVITGTDTQYF,TGCAGCGTCATAACAGGCACAGATACGCAGTATTTT
TRBD2,TRBV7-2,TRBJ2-1,NA,CASSAGGRAGNEQFF,TGTGCCAGCAGCGCGGGGGGCAGGGCGGGCAATGAGCAGTTCTTC
TRBD1,TRBV27,TRBJ2-6,NA,CASSATGGISGANVLTF,TGTGCCAGCAGTGCGACAGGGGGCATAAGTGGGGCCAACGTCCTGACTTTC
NA,TRBV7-3,TRBJ2-5,NA,CASSPTTVPGETQYF,TGTGCCAGCAGCCCCACGACAGTACCTGGGGAGACCCAGTACTTC
NA,TRBV7-2,TRBJ2-1,few,CASSLVPFYNEQFF,TGTGCCAGCAGCTTAGTGCCTTTCTACAATGAGCAGTTCTTC
NA,TRBV7-9,TRBJ1-5,many,CASSRGEGNQPQHF,TGTGCCAGCAGCAGAGGGGAAGGCAATCAGCCCCAGCATTTT
TRBD1,TRBV7-9,TRBJ1-2,NA,CASSLVGTGSYGYTF,TGTGCCAGCAGCTTAGTGGGGACAGGGTCCTATGGCTACACCTTC
NA,TRBV12-3/TRBV12-4,TRBJ1-1,NA,CASSLGSKNTEAFF,TGTGCCAGCAGTTTAGGTTCGAAGAACACTGAAGCTTTCTTT
TRBD2,TRBV15,TRBJ2-1,NA,CATSGTSGASYNEQFF,TGTGCCACCAGTGGGACTAGCGGGGCCTCCTACAATGAGCAGTTCTTC
TRBD2,TRBV24-1,TRBJ2-3,NA,CAAQRSGSSDTQYF,TGTGCCGCCCAACGGAGCGGGAGTTCAGATACGCAGTATTTT
NA,TRBV18,TRBJ2-1,few,CASSPIVGENEQFF,TGTGCCAGCTCACCAATTGTAGGGGAGAATGAGCAGTTCTTC
TRBD1,TRBV6-2/TRBV6-3,TRBJ1-5,few,CASSYGQGFLSQHF,TGTGCCAGCAGTTACGGACAGGGTTTCTTGTCCCAGCATTTT
NA,TRBV6-2/TRBV6-3,TRBJ2-6,NA,CASSYTSGANVLTF,TGTGCCAGCAGTTACACCTCTGGGGCCAACGTCCTGACTTTC
TRBD2,TRBV10-3,TRBJ2-6,many,CAISGERTGGSGANVLTF,TGTGCCATCAGTGGAGAACGGACGGGAGGCTCTGGGGCCAACGTCCTGACTTTC
NA,TRBV21-1,TRBJ1-5,few,CASRVHSNQPQHF,TGTGCCAGCAGAGTCCATAGCAATCAGCCCCAGCATTTT
NA,TRBV5-4,TRBJ1-1,NA,CASSLEREGTEAFF,TGTGCCAGCAGCTTGGAGCGGGAGGGCACTGAAGCTTTCTTT